The next 3 T cell receptor beta chains were all read from a single sample in a study of metastatic and nonmetastatic thyroid tumors. No patient received treatment before thyroid surgery. TCRdb re-called clones from the PCR reads using MiXCR. Of about 30,000 clones in the sample, 25% are singletons; the top ten hold under 10%. Sequencing used blood. These receptors were taken from a female donor with papillary thyroid cancer or a benign thyroid nodule (not recorded which). Some clones in this sample may be carry-over from other donors' samples.

This chain joins TRBV11-2 and TRBJ2-1; D is unclear. Germline CDR1 and CDR2: SGHAT and FQNNGV. V was shortened by 5 bases and J by 1 base, with 12 bases between the two germline ends. The CDR3 is 15 residues long. CDR3 region: CASSPLRLSYNEQFF. In DNA, the CDR3 is TGTGCCAGCAGCCCCCTTAGACTTTCCTACAATGAGCAGTTCTTC.

There are many counts of this clone. The chain uses TRBV5-6 and TRBJ2-7; 8 bases align to TRBD2. The length of the CDR3 is 17 residues. The junction had 12 bases not matched to a gene; V was cut back by 3 bases and J by 1 base. The germline V gene encodes CDR1 SGHDT and CDR2 YYEEEE. The CDR3 DNA is TGTGCCAGCAGCTCGAACCGGAAGCGGGAGCGATCCTACGAGCAGTACTTC. Residues: CASSSNRKRERSYEQYF. Looking up the rest from reference TRBV5-6 and TRBJ2-7 gives the full variable domain: DAGVTQSPTHLIKTRGQQVTLRCSPKSGHDTVSWYQQALGQGPQFIFQYYEEEERQRGNFPDRFSGHQFPNYSSELNVNALLLGDSALYLCASSSNRKRERSYEQYFGPGTRLTVT.

This clone was recorded many times. The DNA of the CDR3 is TGTGCCAGCAGTGACGGCGGGCTGGTGTACAATGAGCAGTTCTTC. Translated, it gives CASSDGGLVYNEQFF. The chain couples TRBV2 to TRBJ2-1; tentative D call: TRBD2 (5 bases). The V gene's germline CDR1 is SNHLY and CDR2 FYNNEI. The V gene lost 3 bases and the J gene lost 4 bases, with 13 bases spanning the gap. The CDR3 spans 15 residues.